The present entry profiles one TCR beta chain with its context. Its target is not known. V was clipped by 4 bases and J by 7 bases; unmatched bases: 1. The length of the CDR3 is 13 residues. Looked up from germline, CDR1 is LNHDA and CDR2 is SQIVND (reference sequence). Time point denoted: week 47, end of study. With topical imiquimod, each dose of the vaccine consisted of 300 ug of mutant IDH1 20-mer peptide. Vaccinations, eight in total, occurred in weeks 1, 3, 5, 7, 11, 15, 19, 23. This specimen belongs to a study of a mutant IDH1 vaccine in newly diagnosed glioma. Whole-study context: Initiation of the vaccine course occurred 4-6 weeks after radiotherapy alone, or alongside temozolomide cycles. Before enrollment, patients got radiotherapy alone, temozolomide alone, or mostly the combination.

Clones were sequenced by immunoSEQ multiplex PCR, and TCRdb holds only the in-frame ones, with some missing. The top ten clones hold about 4% of a sample with approximately 25,000 clones, roughly 80% of them seen once. The chain couples TRBV19 to TRBJ2-1; TRBD2 matches at 10 bases. This clonotype was obtained from a man aged 35 to 55 with glioma. Some clones in this sample may be carry-over from other donors' samples. The material sequenced was PBMCs, taken from a glioma patient whose treatment included an IDH1 peptide vaccine. For the CDR3, the DNA is TGTGCCAGTAGTAGTAGCGGGGGGAATGAGCAGTTCTTC. Encoded protein: CASSSSGGNEQFF.